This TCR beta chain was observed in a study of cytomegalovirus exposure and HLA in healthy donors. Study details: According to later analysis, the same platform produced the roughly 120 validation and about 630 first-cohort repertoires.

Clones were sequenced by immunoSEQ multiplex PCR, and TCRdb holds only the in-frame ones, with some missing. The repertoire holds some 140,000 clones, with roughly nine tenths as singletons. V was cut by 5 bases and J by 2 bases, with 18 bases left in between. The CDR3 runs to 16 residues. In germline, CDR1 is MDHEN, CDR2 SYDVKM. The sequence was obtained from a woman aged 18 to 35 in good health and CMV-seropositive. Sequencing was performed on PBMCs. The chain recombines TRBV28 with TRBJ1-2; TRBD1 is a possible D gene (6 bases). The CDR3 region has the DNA TGTGCCAGCAGTCCAATCCCGGGTGGGACAAACTATGGCTACACCTTC. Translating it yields CASSPIPGGTNYGYTF.